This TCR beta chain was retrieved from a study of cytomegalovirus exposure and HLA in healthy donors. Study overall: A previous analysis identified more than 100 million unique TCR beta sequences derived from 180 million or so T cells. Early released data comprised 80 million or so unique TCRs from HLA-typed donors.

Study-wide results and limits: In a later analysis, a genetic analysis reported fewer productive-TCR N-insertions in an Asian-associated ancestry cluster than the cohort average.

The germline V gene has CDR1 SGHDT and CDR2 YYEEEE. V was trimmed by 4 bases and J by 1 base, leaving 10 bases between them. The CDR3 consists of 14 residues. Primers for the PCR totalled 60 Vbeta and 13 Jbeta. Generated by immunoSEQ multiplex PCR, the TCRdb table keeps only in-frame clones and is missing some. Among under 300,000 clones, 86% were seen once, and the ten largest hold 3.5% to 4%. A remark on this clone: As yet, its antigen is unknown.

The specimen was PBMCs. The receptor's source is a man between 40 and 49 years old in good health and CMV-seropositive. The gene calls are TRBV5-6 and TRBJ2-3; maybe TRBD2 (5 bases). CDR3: CASSPDGGTDTQYF. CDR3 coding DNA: TGTGCCAGCAGCCCGGACGGGGGCACAGATACGCAGTATTTT.